This TCR beta chain was identified during a study of T cell repertoires in cytomegalovirus infection. At the level of the study: Based on public TCR beta signatures, there were indications of CMV infection and of a matching HLA type.

TCRdb reanalysed the reads using MiXCR and keeps one entry per CDR3 protein. The sample lists fewer than 300,000 distinct CDR3 sequences, about a quarter occurring once. Study conclusions and caveats: Summed frequency of shared TCR beta families picked out CMV carriers who also had the relevant HLA. Clonotypes of TCR beta that were HLA-C-restricted and CMV-specific dominated the ex vivo response.

As for this clonotype: Its matching antigen is unknown.

The sequencing input was PBMCs. This sequence was found in a human donor in good health (CMV status not recorded). Some clones in this sample may be carry-over from other donors' samples.

CDR3 amino acids: CSVGTRTGKDTEAFF. DNA of the CDR3: TGCAGCGTCGGGACACGGACAGGGAAGGACACTGAAGCTTTCTTT. The chain has TRBV29-1 and TRBJ1-1, with 8 bases aligning to TRBD1. The germline V gene has CDR1 SQVTM and CDR2 ANQGSEA. With 6 bases clipped from V and 3 bases from J, the junction kept 12 bases outside the gene matches. This CDR3 is 15 amino acids long.